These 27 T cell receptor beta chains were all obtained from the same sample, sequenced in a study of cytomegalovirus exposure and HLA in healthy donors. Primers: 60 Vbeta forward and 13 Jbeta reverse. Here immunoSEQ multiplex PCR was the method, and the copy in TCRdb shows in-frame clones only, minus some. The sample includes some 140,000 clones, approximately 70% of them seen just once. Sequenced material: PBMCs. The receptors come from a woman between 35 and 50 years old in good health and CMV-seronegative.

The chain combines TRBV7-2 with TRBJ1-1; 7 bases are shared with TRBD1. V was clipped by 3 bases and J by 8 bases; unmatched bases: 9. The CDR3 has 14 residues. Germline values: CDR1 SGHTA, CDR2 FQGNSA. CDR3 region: CASSLETGWPEAFF. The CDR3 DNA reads TGTGCCAGCAGCTTGGAGACAGGGTGGCCCGAAGCTTTCTTT.

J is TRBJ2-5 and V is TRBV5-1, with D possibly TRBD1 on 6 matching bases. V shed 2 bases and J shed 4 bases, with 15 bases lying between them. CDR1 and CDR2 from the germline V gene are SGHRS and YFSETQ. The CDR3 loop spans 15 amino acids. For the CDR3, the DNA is TGCGCCAGCAGCTTAAACAGGGCGTTAGGAGAGACCCAGTACTTC. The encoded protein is CASSLNRALGETQYF.

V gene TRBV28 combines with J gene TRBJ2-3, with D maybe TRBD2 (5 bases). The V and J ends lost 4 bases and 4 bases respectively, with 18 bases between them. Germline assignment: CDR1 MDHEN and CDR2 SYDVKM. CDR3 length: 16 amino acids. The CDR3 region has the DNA TGTGCCAGCAGTTCCTGGGTGGGCTCGGGGTCAGATACGCAGTATTTT. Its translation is CASSSWVGSGSDTQYF.

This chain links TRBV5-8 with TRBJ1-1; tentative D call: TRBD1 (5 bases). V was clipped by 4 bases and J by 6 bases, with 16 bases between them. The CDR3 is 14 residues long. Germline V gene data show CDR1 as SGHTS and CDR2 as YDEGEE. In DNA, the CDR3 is TGTGCCAGCAGCCAGGTCGGGGGTCCCTCTGAAGCTTTCTTT. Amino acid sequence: CASSQVGGPSEAFF.

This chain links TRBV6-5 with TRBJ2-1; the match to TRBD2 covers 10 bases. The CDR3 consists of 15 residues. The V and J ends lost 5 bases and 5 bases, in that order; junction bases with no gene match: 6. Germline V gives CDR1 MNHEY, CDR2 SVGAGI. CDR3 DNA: TGTGCCAGCAGTCCACAGCGGGGGGGCCACAATGAGCAGTTCTTC. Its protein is CASSPQRGGHNEQFF.

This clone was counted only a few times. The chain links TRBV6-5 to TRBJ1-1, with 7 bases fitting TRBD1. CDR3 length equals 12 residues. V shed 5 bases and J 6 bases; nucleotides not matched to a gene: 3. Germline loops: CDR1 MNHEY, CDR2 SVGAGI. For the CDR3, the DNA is TGTGCCAGCAGTCGACAGGGTGCTGAAGCTTTCTTT. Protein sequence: CASSRQGAEAFF.

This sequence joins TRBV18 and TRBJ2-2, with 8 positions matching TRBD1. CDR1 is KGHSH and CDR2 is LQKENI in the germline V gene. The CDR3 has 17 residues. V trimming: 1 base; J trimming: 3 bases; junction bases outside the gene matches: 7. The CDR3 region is CASSPLQGAKDTGELFF. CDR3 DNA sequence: TGTGCCAGCTCACCACTTCAGGGGGCCAAGGACACCGGGGAGCTGTTTTTT.

CDR3 protein: CASSLVTPLAGGSTDTQYF. CDR3 bases: TGTGCCAGCAGCTTAGTCACCCCTCTAGCGGGCGGGAGCACAGATACGCAGTATTTT. V and J are TRBV7-8 and TRBJ2-3, with 8 positions matching TRBD2. Looked up from germline, CDR1 is SGHVS and CDR2 is FQNEAQ. The CDR3 is made up of 19 amino acids. V lost 1 base to trimming and J lost 0 bases; unmatched junction nucleotides: 12.

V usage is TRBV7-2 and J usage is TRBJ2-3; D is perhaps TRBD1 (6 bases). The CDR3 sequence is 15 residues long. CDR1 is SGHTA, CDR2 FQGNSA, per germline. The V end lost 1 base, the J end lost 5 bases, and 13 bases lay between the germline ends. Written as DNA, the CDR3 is TGTGCCAGCAGCTTAGTGGGGGCTACGGGAGATACGCAGTATTTT. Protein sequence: CASSLVGATGDTQYF.

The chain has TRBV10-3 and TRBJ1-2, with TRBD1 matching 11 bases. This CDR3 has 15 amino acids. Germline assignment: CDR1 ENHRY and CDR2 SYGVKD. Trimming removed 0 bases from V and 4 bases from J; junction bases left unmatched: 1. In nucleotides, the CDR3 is TGTGCCATCAGTGAGTCGGGACAGGGGGTCTATGGCTACACCTTC. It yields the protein CAISESGQGVYGYTF.

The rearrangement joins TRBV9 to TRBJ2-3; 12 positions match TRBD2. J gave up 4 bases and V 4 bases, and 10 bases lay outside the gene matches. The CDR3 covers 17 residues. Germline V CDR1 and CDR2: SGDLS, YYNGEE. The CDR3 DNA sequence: TGTGCCAGCAGCTCCCCTAGCGGGGGGGCGTTCGCAGATACGCAGTATTTT. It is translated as CASSSPSGGAFADTQYF.

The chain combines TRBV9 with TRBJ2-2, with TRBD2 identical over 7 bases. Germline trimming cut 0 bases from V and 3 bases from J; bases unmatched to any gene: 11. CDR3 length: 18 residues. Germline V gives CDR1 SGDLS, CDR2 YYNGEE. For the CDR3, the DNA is TGTGCCAGCAGCGTAGCTGGGTCGGGGGGACCTGACACCGGGGAGCTGTTTTTT. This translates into CASSVAGSGGPDTGELFF. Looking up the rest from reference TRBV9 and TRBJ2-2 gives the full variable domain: DSGVTQTPKHLITATGQRVTLRCSPRSGDLSVYWYQQSLDQGLQFLIQYYNGEERAKGNILERFSAQQFPDLHSELNLSSLELGDSALYFCASSVAGSGGPDTGELFFGEGSRLTVL.

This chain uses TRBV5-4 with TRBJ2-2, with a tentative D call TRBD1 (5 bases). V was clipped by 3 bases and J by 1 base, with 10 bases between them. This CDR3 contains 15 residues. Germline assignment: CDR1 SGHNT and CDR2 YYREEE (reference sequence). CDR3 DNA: TGTGCCAGCAGCTCTGGACACCAGAACACCGGGGAGCTGTTTTTT. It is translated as CASSSGHQNTGELFF.

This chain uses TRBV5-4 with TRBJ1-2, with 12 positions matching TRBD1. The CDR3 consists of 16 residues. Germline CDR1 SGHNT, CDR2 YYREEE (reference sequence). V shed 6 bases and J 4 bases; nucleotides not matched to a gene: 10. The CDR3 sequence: CASTTPGTGGSYGYTF. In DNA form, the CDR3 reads TGTGCCAGCACCACCCCCGGGACAGGGGGCTCCTATGGCTACACCTTC.

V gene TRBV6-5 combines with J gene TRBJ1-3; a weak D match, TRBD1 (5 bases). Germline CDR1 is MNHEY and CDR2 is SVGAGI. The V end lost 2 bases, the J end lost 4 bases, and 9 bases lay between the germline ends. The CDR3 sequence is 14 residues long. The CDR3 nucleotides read TGTGCCAGCAGTTACGGGGCGTCGGGAAACACCATATATTTT. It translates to CASSYGASGNTIYF.

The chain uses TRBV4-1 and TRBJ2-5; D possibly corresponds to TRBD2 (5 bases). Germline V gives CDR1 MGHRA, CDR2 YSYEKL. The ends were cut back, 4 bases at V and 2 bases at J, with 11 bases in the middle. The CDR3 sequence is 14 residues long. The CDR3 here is CASSRLEGQETQYF. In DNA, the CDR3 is TGCGCCAGCAGCCGACTCGAGGGTCAAGAGACCCAGTACTTC.

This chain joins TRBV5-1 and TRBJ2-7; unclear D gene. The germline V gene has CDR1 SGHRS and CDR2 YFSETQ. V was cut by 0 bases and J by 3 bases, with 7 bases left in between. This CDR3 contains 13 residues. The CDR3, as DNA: TGCGCCAGCAGCTTGGGGTCGGTCTACGAGCAGTACTTC. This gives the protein CASSLGSVYEQYF.

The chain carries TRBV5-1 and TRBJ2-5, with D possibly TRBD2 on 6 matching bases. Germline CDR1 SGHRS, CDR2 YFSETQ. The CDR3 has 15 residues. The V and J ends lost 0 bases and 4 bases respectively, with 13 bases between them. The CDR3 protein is CASSLVLGGGETQYF. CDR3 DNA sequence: TGCGCCAGCAGCTTGGTACTCGGGGGTGGAGAGACCCAGTACTTC.

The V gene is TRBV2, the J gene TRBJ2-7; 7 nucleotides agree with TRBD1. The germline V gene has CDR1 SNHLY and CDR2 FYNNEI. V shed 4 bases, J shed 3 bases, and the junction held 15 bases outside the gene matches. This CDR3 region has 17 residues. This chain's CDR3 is CASSGDRIRDRFYEQYF. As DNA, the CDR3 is TGTGCCAGCAGTGGGGACCGGATCCGGGACAGATTCTACGAGCAGTACTTC. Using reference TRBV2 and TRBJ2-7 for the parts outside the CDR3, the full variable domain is EPEVTQTPSHQVTQMGQEVILRCVPISNHLYFYWYRQILGQKVEFLVSFYNNEISEKSEIFDDQFSVERPDGSNFTLKIRSTKLEDSAMYFCASSGDRIRDRFYEQYFGPGTRLTVT.

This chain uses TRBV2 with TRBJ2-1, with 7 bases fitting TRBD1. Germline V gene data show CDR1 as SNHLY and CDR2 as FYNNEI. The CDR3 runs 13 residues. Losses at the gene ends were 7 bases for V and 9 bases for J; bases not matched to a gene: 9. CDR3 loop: CASTRGLKGEQFF. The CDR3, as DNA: TGTGCCAGCACGAGGGGGCTGAAGGGTGAGCAGTTCTTC.

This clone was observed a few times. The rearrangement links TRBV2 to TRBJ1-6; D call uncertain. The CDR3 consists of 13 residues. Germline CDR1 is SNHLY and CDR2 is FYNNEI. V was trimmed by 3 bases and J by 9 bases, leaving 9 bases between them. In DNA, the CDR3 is TGTGCCAGCAGTGAGAGGATGGGTTCACCCCTCCACTTT. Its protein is CASSERMGSPLHF.

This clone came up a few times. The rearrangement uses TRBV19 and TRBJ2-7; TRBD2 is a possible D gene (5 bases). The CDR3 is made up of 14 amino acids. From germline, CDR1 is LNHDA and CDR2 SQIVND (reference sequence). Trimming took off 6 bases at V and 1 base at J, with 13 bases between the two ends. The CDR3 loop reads CASRPSRGSYEQYF. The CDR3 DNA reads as TGTGCCAGTAGACCTTCGCGAGGGTCCTACGAGCAGTACTTC.

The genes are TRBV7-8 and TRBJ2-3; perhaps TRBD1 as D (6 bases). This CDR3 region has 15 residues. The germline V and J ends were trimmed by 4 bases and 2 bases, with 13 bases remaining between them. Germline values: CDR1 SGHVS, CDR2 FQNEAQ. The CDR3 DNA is TGTGCCAGCAGCTCCGGACAGCTATTCACAGATACGCAGTATTTT. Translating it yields CASSSGQLFTDTQYF.

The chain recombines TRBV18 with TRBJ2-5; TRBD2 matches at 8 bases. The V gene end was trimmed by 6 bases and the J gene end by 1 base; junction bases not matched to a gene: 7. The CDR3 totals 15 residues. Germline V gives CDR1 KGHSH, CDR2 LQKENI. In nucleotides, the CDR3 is TGTGCCAGCTCTCCGGGACTAGGATCCCAAGAGACCCAGTACTTC. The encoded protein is CASSPGLGSQETQYF. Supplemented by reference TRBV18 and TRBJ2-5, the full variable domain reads NAGVMQNPRHLVRRRGQEARLRCSPMKGHSHVYWYRQLPEEGLKFMVYLQKENIIDESGMPKERFSAEFPKEGPSILRIQQVVRGDSAAYFCASSPGLGSQETQYFGPGTRLLVL.

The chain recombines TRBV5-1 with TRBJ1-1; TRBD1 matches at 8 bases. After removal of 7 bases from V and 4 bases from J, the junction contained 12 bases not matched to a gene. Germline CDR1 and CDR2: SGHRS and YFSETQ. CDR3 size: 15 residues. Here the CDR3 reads CASRGQDAGGTEAFF. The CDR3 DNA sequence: TGCGCCAGCCGGGGACAGGACGCAGGAGGCACTGAAGCTTTCTTT. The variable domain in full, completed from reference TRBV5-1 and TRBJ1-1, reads KAGVTQTPRYLIKTRGQQVTLSCSPISGHRSVSWYQQTPGQGLQFLFEYFSETQRNKGNFPGRFSGRQFSNSRSEMNVSTLELGDSALYLCASRGQDAGGTEAFFGQGTRLTVV.

CDR3 residues: CASSPDRLLYGYTF. The CDR3, as DNA: TGTGCCAGCTCACCCGACAGGCTCCTCTATGGCTACACCTTC. The genes are TRBV18 and TRBJ1-2; maybe TRBD1 (6 bases). This CDR3 region has 14 residues. CDR1 is KGHSH, CDR2 LQKENI, per germline. Trimming removed 3 bases from V and 4 bases from J, with 12 bases in between.

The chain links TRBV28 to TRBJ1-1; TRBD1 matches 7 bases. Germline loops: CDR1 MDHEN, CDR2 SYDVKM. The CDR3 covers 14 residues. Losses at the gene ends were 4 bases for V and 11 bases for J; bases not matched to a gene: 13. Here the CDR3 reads CASSSPDRDGRAFF. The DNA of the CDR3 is TGTGCCAGCAGTTCCCCAGACAGGGACGGCCGGGCTTTCTTT. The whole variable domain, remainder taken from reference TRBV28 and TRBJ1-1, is DVKVTQSSRYLVKRTGEKVFLECVQDMDHENMFWYRQDPGLGLRLIYFSYDVKMKEKGDIPEGYSVSREKKERFSLILESASTNQTSMYLCASSSPDRDGRAFFGQGTRLTVV.